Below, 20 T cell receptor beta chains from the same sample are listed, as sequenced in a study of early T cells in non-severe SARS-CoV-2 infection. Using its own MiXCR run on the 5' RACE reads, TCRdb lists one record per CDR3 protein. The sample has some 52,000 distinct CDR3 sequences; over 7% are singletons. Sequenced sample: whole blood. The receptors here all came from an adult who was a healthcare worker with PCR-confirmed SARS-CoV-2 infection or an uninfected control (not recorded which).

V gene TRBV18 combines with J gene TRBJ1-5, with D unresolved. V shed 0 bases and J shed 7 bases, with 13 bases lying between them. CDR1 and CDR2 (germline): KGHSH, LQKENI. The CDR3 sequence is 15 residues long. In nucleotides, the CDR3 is TGTGCCAGCTCACCACCTGGAAATTTGGGGCAGCCCCAGCATTTT. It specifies CASSPPGNLGQPQHF.

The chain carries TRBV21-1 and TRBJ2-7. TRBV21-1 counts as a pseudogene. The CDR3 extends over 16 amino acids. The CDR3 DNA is TGTGCCAGCAGCAAACGCAGACGGAAAAGCTCCTACGAGCAGTACTTC. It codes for CASSKRRRKSSYEQYF.

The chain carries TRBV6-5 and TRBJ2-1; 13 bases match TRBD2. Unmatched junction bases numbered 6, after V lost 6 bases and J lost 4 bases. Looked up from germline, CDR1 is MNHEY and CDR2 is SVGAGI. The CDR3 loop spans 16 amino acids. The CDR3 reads CASSPGLAGDYNEQFF. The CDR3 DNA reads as TGTGCCAGCAGCCCTGGACTAGCGGGGGATTACAATGAGCAGTTCTTC.

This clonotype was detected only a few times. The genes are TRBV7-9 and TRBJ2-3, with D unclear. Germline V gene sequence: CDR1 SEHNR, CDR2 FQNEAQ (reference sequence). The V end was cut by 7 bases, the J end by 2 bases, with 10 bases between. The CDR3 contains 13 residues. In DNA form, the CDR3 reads TGTGCCAGCACCACGCCCACCACAGATACGCAGTATTTT. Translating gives CASTTPTTDTQYF.

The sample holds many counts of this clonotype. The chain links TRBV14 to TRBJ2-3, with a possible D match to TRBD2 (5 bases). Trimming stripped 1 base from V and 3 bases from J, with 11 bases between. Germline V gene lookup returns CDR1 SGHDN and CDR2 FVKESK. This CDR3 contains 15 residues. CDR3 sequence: CASSQGTVGTDTQYF. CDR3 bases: TGTGCCAGCAGCCAAGGGACTGTCGGTACAGATACGCAGTATTTT. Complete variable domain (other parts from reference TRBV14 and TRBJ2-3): EAGVTQFPSHSVIEKGQTVTLRCDPISGHDNLYWYRRVMGKEIKFLLHFVKESKQDESGMPNNRFLAERTGGTYSTLKVQPAELEDSGVYFCASSQGTVGTDTQYFGPGTRLTVL.

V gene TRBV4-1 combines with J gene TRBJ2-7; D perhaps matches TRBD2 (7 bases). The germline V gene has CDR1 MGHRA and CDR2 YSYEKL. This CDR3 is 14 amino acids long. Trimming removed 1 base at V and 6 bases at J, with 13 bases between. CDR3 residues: CASSQGPGGREQYF. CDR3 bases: TGCGCCAGCAGCCAAGGTCCCGGGGGGCGCGAGCAGTACTTC.

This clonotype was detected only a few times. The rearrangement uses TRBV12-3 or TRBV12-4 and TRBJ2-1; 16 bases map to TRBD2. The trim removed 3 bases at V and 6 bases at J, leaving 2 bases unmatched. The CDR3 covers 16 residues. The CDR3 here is CASSLGLAGGRNEQFF. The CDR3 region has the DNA TGTGCCAGCAGTTTGGGACTAGCGGGGGGGCGCAATGAGCAGTTCTTC.

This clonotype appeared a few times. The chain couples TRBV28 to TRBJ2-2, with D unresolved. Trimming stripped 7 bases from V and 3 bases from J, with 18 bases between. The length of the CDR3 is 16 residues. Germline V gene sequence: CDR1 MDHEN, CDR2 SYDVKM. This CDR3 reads CASIQARTQDTGELFF. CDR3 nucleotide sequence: TGTGCCAGCATCCAAGCCCGGACCCAGGACACCGGGGAGCTGTTTTTT.

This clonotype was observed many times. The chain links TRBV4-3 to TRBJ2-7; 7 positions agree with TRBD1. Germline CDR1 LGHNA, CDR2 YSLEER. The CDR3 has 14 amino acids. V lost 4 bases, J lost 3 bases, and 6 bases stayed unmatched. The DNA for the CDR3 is TGCGCCAGCAGCCGAGCCCAGGGGGACTACGAGCAGTACTTC. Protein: CASSRAQGDYEQYF.

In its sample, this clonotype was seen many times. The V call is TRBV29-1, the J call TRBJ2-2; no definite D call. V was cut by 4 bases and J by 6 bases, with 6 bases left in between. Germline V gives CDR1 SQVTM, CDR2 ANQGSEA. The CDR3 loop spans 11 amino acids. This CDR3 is CSVASPGELFF. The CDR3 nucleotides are TGCAGCGTTGCAAGTCCCGGGGAGCTGTTTTTT.

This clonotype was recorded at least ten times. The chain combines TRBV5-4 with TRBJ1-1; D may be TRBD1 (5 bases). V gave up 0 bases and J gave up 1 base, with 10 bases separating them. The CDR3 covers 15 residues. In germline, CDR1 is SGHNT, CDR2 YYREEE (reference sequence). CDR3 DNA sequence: TGTGCCAGCAGCTTGGAGAGGGGCGCGAACACTGAAGCTTTCTTT. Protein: CASSLERGANTEAFF. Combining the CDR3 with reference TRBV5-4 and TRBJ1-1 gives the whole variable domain ETGVTQSPTHLIKTRGQQVTLRCSSQSGHNTVSWYQQALGQGPQFIFQYYREEENGRGNFPPRFSGLQFPNYSSELNVNALELDDSALYLCASSLERGANTEAFFGQGTRLTVV.

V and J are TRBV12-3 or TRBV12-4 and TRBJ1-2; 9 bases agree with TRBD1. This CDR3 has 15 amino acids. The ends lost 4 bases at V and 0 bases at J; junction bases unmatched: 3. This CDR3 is CASSSGTGTNYGYTF. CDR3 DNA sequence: TGTGCCAGCAGTTCGGGGACAGGGACTAACTATGGCTACACCTTC.

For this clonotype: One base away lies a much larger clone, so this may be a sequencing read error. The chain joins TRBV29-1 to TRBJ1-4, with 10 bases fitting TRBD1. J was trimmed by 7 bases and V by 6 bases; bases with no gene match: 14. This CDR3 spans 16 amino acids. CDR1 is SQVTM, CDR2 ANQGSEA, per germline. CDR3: CSVLGTGAAPGEKLFF. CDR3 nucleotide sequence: TGCAGCGTATTAGGGACAGGGGCCGCTCCCGGTGAAAAACTGTTTTTT. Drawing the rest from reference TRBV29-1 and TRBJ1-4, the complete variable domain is SAVISQKPSRDICQRGTSLTIQCQVDSQVTMMFWYRQQPGQSLTLIATANQGSEATYESGFVIDKFPISRPNLTFSTLTVSNMSPEDSSIYLCSVLGTGAAPGEKLFFGSGTQLSVL.

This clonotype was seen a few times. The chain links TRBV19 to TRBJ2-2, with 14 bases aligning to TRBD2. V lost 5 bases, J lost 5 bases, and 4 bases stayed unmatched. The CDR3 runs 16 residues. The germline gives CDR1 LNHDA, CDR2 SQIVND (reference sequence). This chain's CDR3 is CASSPGTSGGTGELFF. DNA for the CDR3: TGTGCCAGTAGTCCCGGGACTAGCGGGGGAACCGGGGAGCTGTTTTTT.

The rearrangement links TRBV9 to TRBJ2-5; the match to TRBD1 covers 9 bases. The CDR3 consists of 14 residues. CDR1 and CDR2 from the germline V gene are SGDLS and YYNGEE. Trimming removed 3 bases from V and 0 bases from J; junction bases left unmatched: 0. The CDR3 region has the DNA TGTGCCAGCAGCGGGACAGGGGACCAAGAGACCCAGTACTTC. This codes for CASSGTGDQETQYF.

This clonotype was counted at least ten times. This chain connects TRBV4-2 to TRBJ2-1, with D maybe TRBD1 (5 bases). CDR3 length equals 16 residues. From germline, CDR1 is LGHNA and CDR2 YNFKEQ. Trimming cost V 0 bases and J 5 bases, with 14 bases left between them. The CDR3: CASSQEGALSDNEQFF. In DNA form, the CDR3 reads TGTGCCAGCAGCCAAGAAGGGGCCCTAAGCGACAATGAGCAGTTCTTC.

The CDR3 protein is CASSSGQGAINEQFF. The CDR3 DNA follows: TGTGCCAGCAGTTCTGGACAGGGGGCGATTAATGAGCAGTTCTTC. This chain links TRBV12-3 or TRBV12-4 with TRBJ2-1; TRBD1 matches 11 bases. This CDR3 has 15 amino acids. The V gene end was trimmed by 4 bases and the J gene end by 7 bases; junction bases not matched to a gene: 6.

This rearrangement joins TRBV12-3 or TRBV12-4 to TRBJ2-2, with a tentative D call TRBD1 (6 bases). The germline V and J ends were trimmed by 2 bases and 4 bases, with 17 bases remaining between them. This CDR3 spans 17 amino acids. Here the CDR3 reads CASSLRVRGVITGELFF. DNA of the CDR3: TGTGCCAGCAGTTTAAGGGTCAGGGGCGTAATCACCGGGGAGCTGTTTTTT.

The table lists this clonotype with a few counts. CDR3 region: CASSLAPRAGGQNEQFF. The CDR3 DNA follows: TGTGCCAGCAGCTTAGCCCCTCGGGCGGGGGGGCAAAATGAGCAGTTCTTC. J is TRBJ2-1 and V is TRBV11-2, with 9 bases fitting TRBD2. V lost 1 base, J lost 7 bases, and 11 bases stayed unmatched. Germline V CDR1 and CDR2: SGHAT, FQNNGV. The CDR3 length is 17 residues.

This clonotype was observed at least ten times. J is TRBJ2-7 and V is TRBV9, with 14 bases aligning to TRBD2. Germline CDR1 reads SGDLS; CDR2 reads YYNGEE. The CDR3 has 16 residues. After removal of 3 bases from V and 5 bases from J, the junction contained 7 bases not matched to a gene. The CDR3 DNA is TGTGCCAGCAGCGCCAGACTAGCGGGAGGGCGAGACGAGCAGTACTTC. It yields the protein CASSARLAGGRDEQYF.